A single count supports the clone carrying this TCR beta chain. Its matching antigen is unknown. TCRdb's copy holds only in-frame clones and misses some; the assay was immunoSEQ multiplex PCR. The sample includes roughly 180,000 clones, approximately 91% of them seen just once. The germline CDR1 and CDR2 sequences are MGHRA and YSYEKL. The V and J ends lost 0 bases and 3 bases respectively, with 6 bases between them. CDR3 length: 13 amino acids. This specimen belongs to a study of T cell responses to AZD1222 COVID-19 vaccine. Findings and limits, study-wide: White British ancestry dominated among donors, who included more females, and clonal diversity was possibly underestimated. At study baseline, merely six AZD1222 recipients were seropositive. Spike-spanning, vaccine-associated CD4 TCRs were dominant at 160-218 and 743-854.

The chain joins TRBV4-1 to TRBJ2-7; D ambiguous. This clonotype was sampled from an adult who received the AZD1222 COVID-19 vaccine. The input for sequencing was peripheral blood, taken 28 days after the second AZD1222 dose. This CDR3 is CASSQDAVYEQYF. The CDR3 DNA sequence: TGCGCCAGCAGCCAAGATGCAGTCTACGAGCAGTACTTC.